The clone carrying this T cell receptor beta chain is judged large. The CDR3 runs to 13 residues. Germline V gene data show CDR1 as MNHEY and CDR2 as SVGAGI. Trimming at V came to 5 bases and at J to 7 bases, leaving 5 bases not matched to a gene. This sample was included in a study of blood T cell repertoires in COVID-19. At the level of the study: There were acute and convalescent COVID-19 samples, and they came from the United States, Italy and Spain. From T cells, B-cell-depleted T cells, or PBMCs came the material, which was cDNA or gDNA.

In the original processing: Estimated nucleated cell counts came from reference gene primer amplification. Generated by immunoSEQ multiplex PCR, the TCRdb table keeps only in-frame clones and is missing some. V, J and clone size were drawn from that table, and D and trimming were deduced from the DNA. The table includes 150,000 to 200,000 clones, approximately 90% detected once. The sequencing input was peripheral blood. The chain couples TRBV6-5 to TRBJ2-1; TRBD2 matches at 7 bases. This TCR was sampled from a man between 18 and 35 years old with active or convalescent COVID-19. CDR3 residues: CASSTLAENEQFF. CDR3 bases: TGTGCCAGCAGTACCCTAGCGGAGAATGAGCAGTTCTTC.